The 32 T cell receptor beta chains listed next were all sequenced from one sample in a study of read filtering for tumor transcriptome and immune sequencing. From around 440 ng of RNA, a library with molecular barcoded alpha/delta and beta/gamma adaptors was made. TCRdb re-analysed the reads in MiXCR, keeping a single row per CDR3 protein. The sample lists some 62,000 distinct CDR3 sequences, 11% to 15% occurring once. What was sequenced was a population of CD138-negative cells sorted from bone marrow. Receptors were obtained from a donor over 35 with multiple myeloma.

This chain's CDR3 is CASSRTRDRVNEQFF. The CDR3 coding sequence is TGTGCCAGCAGTCGCACCCGGGACAGGGTGAATGAGCAGTTCTTC. The chain employs TRBV12-3 or TRBV12-4 and TRBJ2-1, with 9 bases matching TRBD1. V gave up 5 bases and J gave up 7 bases; unmatched junction bases: 9. The CDR3 runs 15 residues.

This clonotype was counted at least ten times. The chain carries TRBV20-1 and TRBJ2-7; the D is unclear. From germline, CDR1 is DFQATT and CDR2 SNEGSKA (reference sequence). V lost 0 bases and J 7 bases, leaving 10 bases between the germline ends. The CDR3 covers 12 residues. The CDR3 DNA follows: TGCAGTGCTAGAGACCCACTGGGGGAGCAGTACTTC. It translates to CSARDPLGEQYF.

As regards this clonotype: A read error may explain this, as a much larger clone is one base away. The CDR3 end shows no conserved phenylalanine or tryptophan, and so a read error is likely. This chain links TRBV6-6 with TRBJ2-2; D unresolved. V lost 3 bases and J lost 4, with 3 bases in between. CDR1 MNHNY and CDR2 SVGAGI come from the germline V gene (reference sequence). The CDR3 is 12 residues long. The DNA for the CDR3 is TGTGCCAGCAGTTATACCACCGGGGAGCTGTTTTCT. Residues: CASSYTTGELFS.

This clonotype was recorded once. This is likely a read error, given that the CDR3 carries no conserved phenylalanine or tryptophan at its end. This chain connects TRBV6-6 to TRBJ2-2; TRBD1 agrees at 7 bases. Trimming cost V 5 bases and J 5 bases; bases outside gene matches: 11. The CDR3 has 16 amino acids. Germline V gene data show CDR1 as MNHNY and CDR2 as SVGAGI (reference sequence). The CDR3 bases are TGTGCCAGCAGTAACAGGGGACAGTTAAGTACCGGGGAGCTGTTTTCT. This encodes CASSNRGQLSTGELFS.

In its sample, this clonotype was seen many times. CDR3 amino acids: CSASGPGGINEQYF. For the CDR3, the DNA is TGCAGTGCTAGTGGTCCAGGGGGCATCAACGAGCAGTACTTC. V and J are TRBV20-1 and TRBJ2-7; 8 positions match TRBD1. Unmatched junction bases numbered 9, after V lost 3 bases and J lost 5 bases. The CDR3 totals 14 residues. Germline-derived CDR1 and CDR2 are DFQATT and SNEGSKA (reference sequence).

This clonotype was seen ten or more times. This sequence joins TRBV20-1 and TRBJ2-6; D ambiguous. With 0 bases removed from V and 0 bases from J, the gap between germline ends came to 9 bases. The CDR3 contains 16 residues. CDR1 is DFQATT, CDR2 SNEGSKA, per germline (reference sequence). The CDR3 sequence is CSARDAESSGANVLTF. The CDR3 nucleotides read TGCAGTGCTAGAGATGCAGAAAGCTCTGGGGCCAACGTCCTGACTTTC.

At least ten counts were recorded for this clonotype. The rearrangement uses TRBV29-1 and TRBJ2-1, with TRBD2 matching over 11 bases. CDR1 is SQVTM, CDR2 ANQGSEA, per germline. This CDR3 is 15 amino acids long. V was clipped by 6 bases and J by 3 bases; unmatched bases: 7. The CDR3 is CSVPRLAGLYNEQFF. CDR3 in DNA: TGCAGCGTCCCCAGACTAGCGGGACTCTACAATGAGCAGTTCTTC.

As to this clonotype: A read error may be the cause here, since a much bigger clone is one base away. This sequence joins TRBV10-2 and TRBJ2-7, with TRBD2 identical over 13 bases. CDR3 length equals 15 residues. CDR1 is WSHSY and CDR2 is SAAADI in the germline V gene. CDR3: CASSGLAGEPYEQCF. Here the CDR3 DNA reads TGCGCCAGCAGCGGACTAGCGGGAGAGCCCTACGAGCAGTGCTTC.

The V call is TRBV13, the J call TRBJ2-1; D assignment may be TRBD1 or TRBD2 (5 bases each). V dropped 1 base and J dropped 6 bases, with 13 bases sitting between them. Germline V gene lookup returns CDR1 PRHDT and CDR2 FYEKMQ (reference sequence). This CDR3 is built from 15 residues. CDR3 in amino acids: CASSLAGPLANEQFF. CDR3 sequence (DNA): TGTGCCAGCAGCTTAGCGGGACCCCTAGCCAATGAGCAGTTCTTC.

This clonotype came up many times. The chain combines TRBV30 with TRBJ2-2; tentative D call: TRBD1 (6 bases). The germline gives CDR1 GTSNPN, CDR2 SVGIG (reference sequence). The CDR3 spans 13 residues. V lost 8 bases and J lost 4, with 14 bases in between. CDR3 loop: CAGDIYGTGELFF. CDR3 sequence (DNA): TGTGCCGGGGACATTTACGGCACCGGGGAGCTGTTTTTT.

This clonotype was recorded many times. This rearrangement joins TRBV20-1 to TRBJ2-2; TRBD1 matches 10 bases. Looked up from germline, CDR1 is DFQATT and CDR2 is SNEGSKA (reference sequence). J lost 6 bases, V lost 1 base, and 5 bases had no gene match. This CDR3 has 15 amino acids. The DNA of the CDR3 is TGCAGTGCTAGAGCCGGGACAGGGGTGGCCGGGGAGCTGTTTTTT. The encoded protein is CSARAGTGVAGELFF.

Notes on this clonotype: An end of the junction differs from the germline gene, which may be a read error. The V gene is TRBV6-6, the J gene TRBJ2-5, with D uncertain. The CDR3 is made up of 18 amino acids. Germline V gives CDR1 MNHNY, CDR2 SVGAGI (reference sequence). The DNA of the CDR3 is TGTGCCAGCACTTACGGGCAGTCTCTAAACTATTTACAAGAGACCCAGTACTTC. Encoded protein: CASTYGQSLNYLQETQYF.

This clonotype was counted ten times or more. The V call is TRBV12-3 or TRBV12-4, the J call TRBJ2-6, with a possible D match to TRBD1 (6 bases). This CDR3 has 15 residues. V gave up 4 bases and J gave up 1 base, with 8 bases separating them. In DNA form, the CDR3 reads TGTGCCAGCAGTTACAGGGTTTCTGGGGCCAACGTCCTGACTTTC. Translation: CASSYRVSGANVLTF.

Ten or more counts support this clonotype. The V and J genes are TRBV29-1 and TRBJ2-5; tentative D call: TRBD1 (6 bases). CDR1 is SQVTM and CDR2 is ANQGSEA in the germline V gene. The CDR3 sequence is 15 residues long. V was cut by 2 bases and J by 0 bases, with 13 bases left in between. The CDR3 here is CSVERRDKYQETQYF. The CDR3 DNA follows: TGCAGCGTTGAACGTCGGGACAAGTACCAAGAGACCCAGTACTTC.

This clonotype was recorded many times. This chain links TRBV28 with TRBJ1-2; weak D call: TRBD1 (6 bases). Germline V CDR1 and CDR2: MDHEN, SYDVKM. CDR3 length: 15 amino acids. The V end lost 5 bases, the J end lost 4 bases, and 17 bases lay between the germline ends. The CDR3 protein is CASSMRTGFSYGYTF. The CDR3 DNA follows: TGTGCCAGCAGTATGCGAACAGGGTTTTCCTATGGCTACACCTTC.

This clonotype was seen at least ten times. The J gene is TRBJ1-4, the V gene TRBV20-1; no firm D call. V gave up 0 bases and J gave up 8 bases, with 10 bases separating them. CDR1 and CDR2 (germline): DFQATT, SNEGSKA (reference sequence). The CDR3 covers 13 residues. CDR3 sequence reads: CSARDDQSEKLFF. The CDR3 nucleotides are TGCAGTGCTAGAGACGACCAGTCCGAAAAACTGTTTTTT.

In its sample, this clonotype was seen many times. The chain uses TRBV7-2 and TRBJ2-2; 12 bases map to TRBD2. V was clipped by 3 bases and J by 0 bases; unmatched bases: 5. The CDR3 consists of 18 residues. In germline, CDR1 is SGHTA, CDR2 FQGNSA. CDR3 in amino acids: CASSFRLAGDANTGELFF. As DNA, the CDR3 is TGTGCCAGCAGCTTCAGACTAGCGGGAGACGCGAACACCGGGGAGCTGTTTTTT.

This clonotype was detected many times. This CDR3 reads CSARTTGSSYNEQFF. CDR3 nucleotide sequence: TGCAGTGCTAGAACAACGGGGAGCTCCTACAATGAGCAGTTCTTC. The chain couples TRBV20-1 to TRBJ2-1, with D perhaps TRBD2 (5 bases). CDR1 is DFQATT, CDR2 SNEGSKA, per germline (reference sequence). The length of the CDR3 is 15 residues. Trimming removed 2 bases from V and 0 bases from J, with 11 bases in between.

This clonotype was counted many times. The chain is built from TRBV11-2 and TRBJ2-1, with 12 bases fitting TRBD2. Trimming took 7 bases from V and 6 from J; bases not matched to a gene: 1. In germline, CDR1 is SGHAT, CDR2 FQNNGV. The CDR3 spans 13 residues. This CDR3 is CASMTSGSNEQFF. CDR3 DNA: TGTGCCAGCATGACTAGCGGGAGCAATGAGCAGTTCTTC.

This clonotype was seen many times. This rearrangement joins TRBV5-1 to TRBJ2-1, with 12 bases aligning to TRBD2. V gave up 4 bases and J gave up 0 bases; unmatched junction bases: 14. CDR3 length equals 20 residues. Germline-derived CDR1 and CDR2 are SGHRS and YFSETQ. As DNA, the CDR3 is TGCGCCAGCAGCCAGAAACAACTAGCGGGAGGTGCTAACTCCTACAATGAGCAGTTCTTC. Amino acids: CASSQKQLAGGANSYNEQFF.

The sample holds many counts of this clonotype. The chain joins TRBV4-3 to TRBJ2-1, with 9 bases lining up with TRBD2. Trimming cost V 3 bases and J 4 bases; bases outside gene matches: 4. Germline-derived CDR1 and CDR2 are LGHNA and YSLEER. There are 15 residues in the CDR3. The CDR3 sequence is CASSQREGGYNEQFF. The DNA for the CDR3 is TGCGCCAGCAGCCAGCGGGAGGGGGGTTACAATGAGCAGTTCTTC.

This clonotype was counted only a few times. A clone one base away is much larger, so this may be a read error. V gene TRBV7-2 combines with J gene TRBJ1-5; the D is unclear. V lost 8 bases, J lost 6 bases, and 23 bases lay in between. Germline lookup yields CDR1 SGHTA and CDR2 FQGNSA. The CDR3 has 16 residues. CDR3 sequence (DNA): TGTGCCAGCGGCTCAGCAGGAGATTTAAGGTTTCAGCCCCAGCATTTT. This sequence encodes CASGSAGDLRFQPQHF.

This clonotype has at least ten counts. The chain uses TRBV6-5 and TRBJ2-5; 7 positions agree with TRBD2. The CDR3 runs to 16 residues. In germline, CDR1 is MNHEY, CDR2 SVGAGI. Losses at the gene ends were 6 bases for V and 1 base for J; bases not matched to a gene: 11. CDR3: CASRRLQGGPQETQYF. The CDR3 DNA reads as TGTGCCAGCAGACGCCTGCAGGGAGGGCCCCAAGAGACCCAGTACTTC.

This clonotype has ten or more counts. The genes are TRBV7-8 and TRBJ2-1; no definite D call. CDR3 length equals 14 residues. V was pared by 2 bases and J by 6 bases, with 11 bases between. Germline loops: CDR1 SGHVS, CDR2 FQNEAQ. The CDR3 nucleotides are TGTGCCAGCAGCTTAAGGTTAGGGTTCAATGAGCAGTTCTTC. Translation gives CASSLRLGFNEQFF.

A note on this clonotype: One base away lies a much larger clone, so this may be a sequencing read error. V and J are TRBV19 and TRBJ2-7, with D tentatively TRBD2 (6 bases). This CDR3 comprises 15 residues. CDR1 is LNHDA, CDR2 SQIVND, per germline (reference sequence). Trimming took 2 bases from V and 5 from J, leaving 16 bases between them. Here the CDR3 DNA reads TGTGCCAGTAGTATAAAAACTAACGGGAGTAACGAGCAGTACTTC. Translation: CASSIKTNGSNEQYF.

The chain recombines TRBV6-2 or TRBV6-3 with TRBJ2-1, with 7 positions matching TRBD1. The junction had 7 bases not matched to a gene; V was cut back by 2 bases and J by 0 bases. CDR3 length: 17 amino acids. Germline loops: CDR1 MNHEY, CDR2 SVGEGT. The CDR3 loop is CASSYPRTGISYNEQFF. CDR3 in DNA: TGTGCCAGCAGTTACCCCCGGACAGGCATCTCCTACAATGAGCAGTTCTTC.

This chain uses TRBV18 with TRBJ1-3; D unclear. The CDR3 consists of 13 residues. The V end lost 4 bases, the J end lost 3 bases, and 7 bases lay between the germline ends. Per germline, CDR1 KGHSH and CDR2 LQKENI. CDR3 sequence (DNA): TGTGCCAGCTCACAAACAGATGGAAACACCATATATTTT. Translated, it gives CASSQTDGNTIYF.

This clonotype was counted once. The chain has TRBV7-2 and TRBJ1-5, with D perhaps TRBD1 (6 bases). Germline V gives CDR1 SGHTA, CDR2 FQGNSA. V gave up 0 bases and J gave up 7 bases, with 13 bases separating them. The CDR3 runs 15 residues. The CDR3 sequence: CASSLAAQGTQPQHF. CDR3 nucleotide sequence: TGTGCCAGCAGCTTAGCTGCCCAGGGGACCCAGCCCCAGCATTTT.

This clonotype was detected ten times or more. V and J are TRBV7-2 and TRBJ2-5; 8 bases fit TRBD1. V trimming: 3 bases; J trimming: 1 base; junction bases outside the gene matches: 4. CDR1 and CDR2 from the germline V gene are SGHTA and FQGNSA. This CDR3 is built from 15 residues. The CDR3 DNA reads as TGTGCCAGCAGCTTCGGTGGACAGGGCCAAGAGACCCAGTACTTC. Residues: CASSFGGQGQETQYF.

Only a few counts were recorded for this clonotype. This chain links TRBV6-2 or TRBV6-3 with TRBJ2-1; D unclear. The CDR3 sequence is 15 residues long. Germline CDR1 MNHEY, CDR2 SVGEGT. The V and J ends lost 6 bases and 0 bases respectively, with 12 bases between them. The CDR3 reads CASRPDPNSYNEQFF. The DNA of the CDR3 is TGTGCCAGCAGGCCCGACCCGAACTCCTACAATGAGCAGTTCTTC.

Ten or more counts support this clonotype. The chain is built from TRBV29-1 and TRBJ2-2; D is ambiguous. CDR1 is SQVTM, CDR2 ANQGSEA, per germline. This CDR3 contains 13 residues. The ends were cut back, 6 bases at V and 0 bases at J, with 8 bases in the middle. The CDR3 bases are TGCAGCGTAGTGACAACGAACACCGGGGAGCTGTTTTTT. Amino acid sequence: CSVVTTNTGELFF.

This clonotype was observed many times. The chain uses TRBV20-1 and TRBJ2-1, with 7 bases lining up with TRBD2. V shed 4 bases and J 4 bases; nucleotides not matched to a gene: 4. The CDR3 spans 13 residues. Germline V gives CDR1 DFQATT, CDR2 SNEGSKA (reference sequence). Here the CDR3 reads CSATSGGYNEQFF. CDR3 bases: TGCAGTGCTACTAGCGGCGGTTACAATGAGCAGTTCTTC.